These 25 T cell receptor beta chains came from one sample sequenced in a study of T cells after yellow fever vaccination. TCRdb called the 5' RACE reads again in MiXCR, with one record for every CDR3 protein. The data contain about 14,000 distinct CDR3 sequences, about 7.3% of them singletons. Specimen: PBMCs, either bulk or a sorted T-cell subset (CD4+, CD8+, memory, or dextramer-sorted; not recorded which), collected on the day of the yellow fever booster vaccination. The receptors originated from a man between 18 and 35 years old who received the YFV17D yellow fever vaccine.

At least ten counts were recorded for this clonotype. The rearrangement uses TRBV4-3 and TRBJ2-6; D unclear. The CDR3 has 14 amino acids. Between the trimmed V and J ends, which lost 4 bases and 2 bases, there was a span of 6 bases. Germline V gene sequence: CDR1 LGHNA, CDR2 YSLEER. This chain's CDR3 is CASSLNTGANVLTF. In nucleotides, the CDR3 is TGCGCCAGCAGCCTCAATACTGGGGCCAACGTCCTGACTTTC.

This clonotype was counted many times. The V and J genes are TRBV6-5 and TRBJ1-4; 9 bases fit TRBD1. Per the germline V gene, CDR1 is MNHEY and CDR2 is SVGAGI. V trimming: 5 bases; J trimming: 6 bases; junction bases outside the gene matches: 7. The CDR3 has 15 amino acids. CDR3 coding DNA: TGTGCCAGCAGTCACAACAGGGGGCGCGATGAAAAACTGTTTTTT. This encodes CASSHNRGRDEKLFF.

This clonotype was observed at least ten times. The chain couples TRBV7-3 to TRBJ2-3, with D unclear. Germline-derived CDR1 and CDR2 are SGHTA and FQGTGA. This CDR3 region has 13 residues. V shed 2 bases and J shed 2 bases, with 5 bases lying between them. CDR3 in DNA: TGTGCCAGCAGCTTATACTACACAGATACGCAGTATTTT. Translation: CASSLYYTDTQYF.

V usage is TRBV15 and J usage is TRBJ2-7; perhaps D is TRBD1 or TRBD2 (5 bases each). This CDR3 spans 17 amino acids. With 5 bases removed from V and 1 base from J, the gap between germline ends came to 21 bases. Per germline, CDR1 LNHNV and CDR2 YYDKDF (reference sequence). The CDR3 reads CATSDYVRDGASYEQYF. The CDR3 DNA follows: TGTGCCACCAGCGACTACGTCAGGGACGGGGCTTCCTACGAGCAGTACTTC.

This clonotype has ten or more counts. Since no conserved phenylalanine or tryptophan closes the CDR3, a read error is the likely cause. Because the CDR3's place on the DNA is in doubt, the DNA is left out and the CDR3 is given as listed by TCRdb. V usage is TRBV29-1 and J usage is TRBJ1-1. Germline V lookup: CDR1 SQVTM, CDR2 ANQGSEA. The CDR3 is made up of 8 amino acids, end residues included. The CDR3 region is CSVEGRPI.

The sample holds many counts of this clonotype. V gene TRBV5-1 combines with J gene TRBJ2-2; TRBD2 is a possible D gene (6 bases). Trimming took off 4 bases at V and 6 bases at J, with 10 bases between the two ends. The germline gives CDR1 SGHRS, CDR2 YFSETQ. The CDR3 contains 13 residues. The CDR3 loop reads CASSEPSAGELFF. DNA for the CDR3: TGCGCCAGCAGCGAGCCTAGCGCCGGGGAGCTGTTTTTT.

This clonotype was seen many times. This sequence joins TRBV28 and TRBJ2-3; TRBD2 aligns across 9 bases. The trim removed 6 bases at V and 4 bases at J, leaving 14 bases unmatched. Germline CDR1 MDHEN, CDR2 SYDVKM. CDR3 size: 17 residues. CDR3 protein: CASSLWGSGGGSDTQYF. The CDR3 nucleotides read TGTGCCAGCAGCCTATGGGGTAGCGGGGGTGGATCAGATACGCAGTATTTT.

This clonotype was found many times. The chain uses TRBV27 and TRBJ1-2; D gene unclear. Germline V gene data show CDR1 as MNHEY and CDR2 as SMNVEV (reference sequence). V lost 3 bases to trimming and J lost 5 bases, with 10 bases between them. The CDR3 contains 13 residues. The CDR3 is CASSLTGLYGYTF. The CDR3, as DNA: TGTGCCAGCAGTTTGACCGGACTGTATGGCTACACCTTC.

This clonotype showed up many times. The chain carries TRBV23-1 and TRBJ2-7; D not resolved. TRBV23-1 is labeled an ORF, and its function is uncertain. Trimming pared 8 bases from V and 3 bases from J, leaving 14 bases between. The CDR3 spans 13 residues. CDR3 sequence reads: CASDGFYHYEQYF. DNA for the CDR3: TGCGCCAGCGACGGTTTTTATCACTACGAGCAGTACTTC.

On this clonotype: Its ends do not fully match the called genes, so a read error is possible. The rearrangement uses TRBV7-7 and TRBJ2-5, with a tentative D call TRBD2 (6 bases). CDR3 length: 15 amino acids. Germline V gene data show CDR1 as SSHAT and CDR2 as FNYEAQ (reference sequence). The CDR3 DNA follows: TGTGCTAGCAGTTTCACCGGGAGCGAAAGAGGGACCCAGTACTTC. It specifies CASSFTGSERGTQYF.

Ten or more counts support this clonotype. DNA of the CDR3: TGTGCCAGCAGTGAACGCGACGGGGAGCTGTTTTTT. This sequence encodes CASSERDGELFF. The gene calls are TRBV2 and TRBJ2-2; no clear D gene. This CDR3 is 12 amino acids long. Trimming cost V 2 bases and J 7 bases, with 5 bases left between them. The germline gives CDR1 SNHLY, CDR2 FYNNEI.

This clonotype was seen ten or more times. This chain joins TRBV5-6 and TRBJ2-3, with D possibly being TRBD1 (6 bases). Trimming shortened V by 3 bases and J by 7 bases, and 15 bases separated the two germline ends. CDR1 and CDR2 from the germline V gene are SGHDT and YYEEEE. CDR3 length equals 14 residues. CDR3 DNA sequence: TGTGCCAGCAGCTCCTCACAGGGCTCGAATACGCAGTATTTT. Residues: CASSSSQGSNTQYF.

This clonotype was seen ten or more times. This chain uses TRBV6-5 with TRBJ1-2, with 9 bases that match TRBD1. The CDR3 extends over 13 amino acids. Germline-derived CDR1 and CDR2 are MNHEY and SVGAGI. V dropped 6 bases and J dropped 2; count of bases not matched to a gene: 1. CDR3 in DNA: TGTGCCAGCAGGGGACAGGGAAACTATGGCTACACCTTC. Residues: CASRGQGNYGYTF.

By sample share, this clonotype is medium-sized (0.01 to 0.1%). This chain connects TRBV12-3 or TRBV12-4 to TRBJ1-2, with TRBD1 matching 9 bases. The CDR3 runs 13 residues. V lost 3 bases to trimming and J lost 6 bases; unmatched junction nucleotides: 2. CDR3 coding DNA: TGTGCCAGCAGTTTGACAGGGGGACATGGCTACACCTTC. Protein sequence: CASSLTGGHGYTF.

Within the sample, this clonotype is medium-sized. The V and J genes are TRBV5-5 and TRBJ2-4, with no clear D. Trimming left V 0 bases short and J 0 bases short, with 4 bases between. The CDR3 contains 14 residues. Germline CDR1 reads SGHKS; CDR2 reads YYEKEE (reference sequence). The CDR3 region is CASSLGVAKNIQYF. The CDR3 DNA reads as TGTGCCAGCAGCTTGGGTGTAGCCAAAAACATTCAGTACTTC.

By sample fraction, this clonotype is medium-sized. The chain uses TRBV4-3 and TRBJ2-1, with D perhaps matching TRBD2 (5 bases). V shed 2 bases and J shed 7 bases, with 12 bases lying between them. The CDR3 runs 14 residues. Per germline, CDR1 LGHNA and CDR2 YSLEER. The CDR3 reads CASSQLSTRNEQFF. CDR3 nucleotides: TGCGCCAGCAGCCAATTAAGTACTAGGAATGAGCAGTTCTTC.

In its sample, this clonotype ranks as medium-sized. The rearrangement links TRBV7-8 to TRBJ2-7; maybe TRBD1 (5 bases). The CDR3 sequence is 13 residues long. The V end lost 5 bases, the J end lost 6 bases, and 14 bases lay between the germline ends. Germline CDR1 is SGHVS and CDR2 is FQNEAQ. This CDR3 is CASSANPGLEQYF. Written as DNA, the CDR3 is TGTGCCAGCAGCGCCAACCCAGGGCTCGAGCAGTACTTC.

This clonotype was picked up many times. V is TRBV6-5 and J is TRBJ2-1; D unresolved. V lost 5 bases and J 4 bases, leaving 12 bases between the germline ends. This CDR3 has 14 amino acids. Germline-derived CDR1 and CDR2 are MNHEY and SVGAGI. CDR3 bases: TGTGCCAGCAGTCCAGCAAGACCGTACAATGAGCAGTTCTTC. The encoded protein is CASSPARPYNEQFF.

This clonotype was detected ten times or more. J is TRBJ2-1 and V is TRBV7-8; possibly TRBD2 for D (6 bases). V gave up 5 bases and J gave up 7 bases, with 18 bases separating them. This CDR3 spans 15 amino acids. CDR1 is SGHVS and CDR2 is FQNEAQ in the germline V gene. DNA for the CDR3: TGTGCCAGCAGCCTCAGGCCCGGGGAGGCGAATGAGCAGTTCTTC. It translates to CASSLRPGEANEQFF. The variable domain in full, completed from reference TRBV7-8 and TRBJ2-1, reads GAGVSQSPRYKVAKRGQDVALRCDPISGHVSLFWYQQALGQGPEFLTYFQNEAQLDKSGLPSDRFFAERPEGSVSTLKIQRTQQEDSAVYLCASSLRPGEANEQFFGPGTRLTVL.

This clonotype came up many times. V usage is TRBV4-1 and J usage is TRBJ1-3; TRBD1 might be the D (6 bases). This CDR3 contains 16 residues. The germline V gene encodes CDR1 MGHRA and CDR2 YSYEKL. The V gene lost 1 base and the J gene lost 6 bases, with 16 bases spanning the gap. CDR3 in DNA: TGCGCCAGCAGCCAAGGGCTAAGGACAGTGGCAAACACCATATATTTT. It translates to CASSQGLRTVANTIYF.

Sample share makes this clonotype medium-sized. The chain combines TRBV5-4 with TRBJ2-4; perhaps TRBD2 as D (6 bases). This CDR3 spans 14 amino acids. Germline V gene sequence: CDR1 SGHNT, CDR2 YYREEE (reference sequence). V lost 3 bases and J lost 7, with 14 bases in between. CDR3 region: CASSSGGRDNIQYF. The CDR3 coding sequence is TGTGCCAGCAGCTCCGGGGGTAGAGACAACATTCAGTACTTC.

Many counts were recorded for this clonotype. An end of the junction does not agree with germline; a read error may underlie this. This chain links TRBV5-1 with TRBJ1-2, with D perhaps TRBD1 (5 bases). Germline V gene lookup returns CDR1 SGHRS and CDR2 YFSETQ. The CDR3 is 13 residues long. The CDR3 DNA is TGCGCCAGCAGCGGCGTCCCGGAGGGGAGGAAGGGTTTC. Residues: CASSGVPEGRKGF.

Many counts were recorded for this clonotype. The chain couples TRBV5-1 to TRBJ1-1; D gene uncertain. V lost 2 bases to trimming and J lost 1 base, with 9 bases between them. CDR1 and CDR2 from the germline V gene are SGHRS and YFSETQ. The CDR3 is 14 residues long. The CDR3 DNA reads TGCGCCAGCAGCTTAGTTCCAGGGAACACTGAAGCTTTCTTT. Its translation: CASSLVPGNTEAFF.

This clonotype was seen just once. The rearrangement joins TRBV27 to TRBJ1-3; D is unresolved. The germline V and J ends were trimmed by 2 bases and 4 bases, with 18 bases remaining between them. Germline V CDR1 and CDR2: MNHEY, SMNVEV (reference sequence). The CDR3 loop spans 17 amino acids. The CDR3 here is CASSLEPPRMGGNTIYF. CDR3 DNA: TGTGCCAGCAGTTTAGAGCCCCCGAGGATGGGAGGAAACACCATATATTTT.

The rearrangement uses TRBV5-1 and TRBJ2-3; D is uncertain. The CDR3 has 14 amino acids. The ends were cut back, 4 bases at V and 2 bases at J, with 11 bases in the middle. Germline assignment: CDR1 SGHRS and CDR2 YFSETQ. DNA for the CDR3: TGCGCCAGCAGCCACACAGAGTTCACAGATACGCAGTATTTT. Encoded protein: CASSHTEFTDTQYF.